Listed here is a single T cell receptor beta chain. Original data processing: The authors estimated nucleated cell counts from reference gene primer amplification. TCRdb's table, derived via immunoSEQ multiplex PCR, lists solely in-frame clones and lacks some. V and J calls and clone size are given by that table; D and trimming were obtained from the DNA. The sample yields a few hundred thousand clones, more than 75% seen once. This sample is drawn from a study of blood T cell repertoires in COVID-19. Study background: The United States, Italy and Spain provided the acute and convalescent COVID-19 samples. T cells, B-cell-depleted T cells, or PBMCs supplied cDNA or gDNA.

Germline V gives CDR1 SNHLY, CDR2 FYNNEI. Trimming cost V 10 bases and J 0 bases, with 16 bases left between them. The CDR3 covers 14 residues. The V and J genes are TRBV2 and TRBJ2-7; perhaps TRBD1 as D (6 bases). Sequenced sample: peripheral blood. This sequence originates from a man older than 75 with acute or convalescent COVID-19. CDR3 residues: CATKGEYSSYEQYF. In DNA, the CDR3 is TGTGCCACGAAGGGGGAGTACAGCTCCTACGAGCAGTACTTC.